The entry below gives a single TCR beta chain sequence along with its context. Its antigen is not identified. TCRdb's copy holds only in-frame clones and misses some; the assay was immunoSEQ multiplex PCR. This sample has about 62,000 clones, with about 88% found just once. The sample is drawn from a study of OX40 agonist ivuxolimab in advanced cancers. On the study more broadly: Intravenous ivuxolimab was administered to patients every 2 weeks at 0.01 to 10 mg/kg. Patients undergoing dose escalation presented with hepatocellular carcinoma, melanoma, renal cell or head and neck cancer. Partial response was recorded in three patients: one hepatocellular carcinoma and two cutaneous melanoma cases. Study findings and constraints: Among T cells, CD8+ cells averaged more expanded clones than CD4+ cells.

Germline assignment: CDR1 MDHEN and CDR2 SYDVKM. This CDR3 contains 13 residues. V was shortened by 5 bases and J by 3 bases, with 11 bases between the two germline ends. This sequence was found in an adult with an advanced solid tumor such as melanoma, head and neck, liver or kidney cancer. The sequencing here drew on CD4+ or CD8+ T cells sorted from blood, taken in a trial of the OX40 agonist ivuxolimab. The rearrangement uses TRBV28 and TRBJ2-7; D gene unclear. CDR3 region: CASSPNNYYEQYF. In DNA, the CDR3 is TGTGCCAGCAGTCCCAATAATTACTACGAGCAGTACTTC.